The following is a T cell receptor (beta chain) sequence with its context. V lost 1 base and J lost 7, with 22 bases in between. From germline, CDR1 is MGHRA and CDR2 YSYEKL. The CDR3 runs 17 residues. The data were obtained in a study of cytomegalovirus exposure and HLA in healthy donors. The PCR was carried out with 60 Vbeta primers and 13 Jbeta primers. Repertoires were generated with immunoSEQ multiplex PCR, while TCRdb's copy carries only in-frame clones and drops some. The sample consists of about 120,000 clones, about four fifths of them appearing once. Sequencing input: PBMCs. The receptor was derived from a woman under 30 in good health and CMV-seronegative. This chain connects TRBV4-1 to TRBJ1-1, with D perhaps matching TRBD1 (6 bases). CDR3: CASSQGRGGGLTNEAFF. The CDR3 coding sequence is TGCGCCAGCAGCCAAGGGCGGGGGGGCGGTCTAACCAATGAAGCTTTCTTT.